This T cell receptor (beta chain) appears in the sequencing data of a study of T-cell reconstitution after alpha-beta-depleted transplantation in children. On this clonotype itself: Its specificity is not known.

TCRbeta library construction was performed incorporating unique molecular identifiers. One entry per CDR3 protein results from TCRdb running MiXCR on the PCR reads. The data contain fewer than 750,000 distinct CDR3 sequences, over 20% of them singletons. Study results and caveats: Reportedly, roughly two months post-transplant, alpha-beta T cells arose from several hundred expanded graft clones.

The CDR3 extends over 12 amino acids. CDR1 and CDR2 (germline): SGHDN, FVKESK. Trimming took 1 base from V and 7 from J, leaving 4 bases between them. The sequence was collected from a boy less than two years old with Wiskott-Aldrich syndrome, due to receive a stem cell transplant. Sequenced here: PBMCs, sampled before TCRalphabeta/CD19-depleted stem cell transplant. This sequence joins TRBV14 and TRBJ2-2; D call uncertain. The CDR3 region is CASSQVGGELFF. CDR3 DNA: TGTGCCAGCAGCCAAGTTGGCGGGGAGCTGTTTTTT.